The subject of this entry is one T cell receptor (beta chain). It was with a sample-barcoded 5' primer and a J-beta primer mix that a second PCR of roughly 7 to 12 cycles was run. Researchers report that each sample yielded at least 2.5 million CDR3-containing paired-end reads. One entry per CDR3 protein, called by TCRdb with MiXCR from the 5' RACE reads. The sample yields around 1,900,000 distinct CDR3 sequences, roughly two fifths seen once. This entry is derived from a study of blood T cells in healthy people across ages. Trimming shortened V by 2 bases and J by 4 bases, and 14 bases separated the two germline ends. Germline assignment: CDR1 SGHVS and CDR2 FQNEAQ. CDR3 length equals 15 residues.

The chain carries TRBV7-8 and TRBJ1-2, with D possibly TRBD1 on 5 matching bases. This TCR came from a human donor in good health. The sequencing sample was made of blood. The CDR3 loop reads CASSLWAGGIYGYTF. The CDR3 DNA is TGTGCCAGCAGCTTATGGGCCGGGGGGATCTATGGCTACACCTTC.